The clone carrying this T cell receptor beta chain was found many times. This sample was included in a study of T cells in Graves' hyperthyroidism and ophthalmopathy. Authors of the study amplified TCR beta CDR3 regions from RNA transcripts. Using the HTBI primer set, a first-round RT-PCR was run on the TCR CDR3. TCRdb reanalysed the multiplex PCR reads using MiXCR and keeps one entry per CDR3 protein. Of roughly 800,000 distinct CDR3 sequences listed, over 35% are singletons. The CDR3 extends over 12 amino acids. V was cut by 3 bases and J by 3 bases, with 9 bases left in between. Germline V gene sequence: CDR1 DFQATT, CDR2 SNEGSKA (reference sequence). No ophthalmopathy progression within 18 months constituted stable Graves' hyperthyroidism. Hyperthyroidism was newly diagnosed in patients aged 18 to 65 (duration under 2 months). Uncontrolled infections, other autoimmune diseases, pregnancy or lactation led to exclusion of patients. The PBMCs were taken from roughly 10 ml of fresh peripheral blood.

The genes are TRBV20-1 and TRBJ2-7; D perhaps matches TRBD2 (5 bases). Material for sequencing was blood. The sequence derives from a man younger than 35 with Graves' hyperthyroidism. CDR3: CSARIGGYEQYF. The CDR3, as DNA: TGCAGTGCTAGGATCGGAGGCTACGAGCAGTACTTC.